A selection of T cell receptor beta chains follows, all from one sample in a study of technical replicates of blood from a few donors. Clones were read by immunoSEQ multiplex PCR, and TCRdb kept only the in-frame ones, dropping some. The sample holds 65,000 to 90,000 clones, around nine tenths seen once. Sample: PBMCs. The receptors here all came from a human donor in good health. Some clones in this sample may be carry-over from other donors' samples. The CDR3 runs from the conserved cysteine through the conserved F or W. D genes are given only for firm matches. Size is omitted from some rows. Given values are once, few, many or a class for expanded clones.

>once|TRBJ2-7|TRBD1|TRBV4-1
TGCGCCAGCAGCCAAGCGTTTGACAGGGCTTACGAGCAGTACTTC
CASSQAFDRAYEQYF
>once|TRBJ2-3|TRBD2|TRBV7-2
TGTGCCAGCAGCCCTCGGACTAGCGGGGGGGGAATAGATACGCAGTATTTT
CASSPRTSGGGIDTQYF
>NA|TRBJ2-5|NA|TRBV1
TGCACCAGCAGCCAAGATCGACTAGCGGGAGAGATAGAGACCCAGTACTTC
CTSSQDRLAGEIETQYF
>NA|TRBJ2-6|NA|TRBV4-1
TGCGCCAGCAGCCAAGAACGCCGGGTTTCTGGGGCCAACGTCCTGACTTTC
CASSQERRVSGANVLTF
>NA|TRBJ1-1|TRBD1|TRBV7-9
TGTGCCAGCAGCTTCCAGGGGGAGAGGACTGAAGCTTTCTTT
CASSFQGERTEAFF
>NA|TRBJ1-3|NA|TRBV7-2
TGTGCCAGCAGCCCCGGGACAGGAAACACCATATATTTT
CASSPGTGNTIYF
>NA|TRBJ2-1|TRBD1|TRBV18
TGTGCCAGCTCACCACCCGGGACAGGGCTCAACAATGAGCAGTTCTTC
CASSPPGTGLNNEQFF
>NA|TRBJ1-1|TRBD1|TRBV4-1
TGCGCCAGCAGCAAACAGGGGGCGAGCACTGAAGCTTTCTTT
CASSKQGASTEAFF
>NA|TRBJ2-5|TRBD2|TRBV7-3
TGTGCCAGCAGCTATAGCGGGGGGCCTCTAGAGACCCAGTACTTC
CASSYSGGPLETQYF
>once|TRBJ2-4|NA|TRBV6-4
TGTGCCAGCAGTACGGGAGCGGCCCTTGGGACCAAAAACATTCAGTACTTC
CASSTGAALGTKNIQYF
>few|TRBJ2-1|TRBD2|TRBV5-1
TGCGCCAGCAGCGGTGGACTAGCGGGGGTGTACAATGAGCAGTTCTTC
CASSGGLAGVYNEQFF
>NA|TRBJ2-1|NA|TRBV5-4
TGTGCCAGCAGTCACGGCGGGGAGGTTGGGGGACAGTGGGAAAACAATGAGCAGTTCTTC
CASSHGGEVGGQWENNEQFF
>NA|TRBJ2-7|NA|TRBV6-1
TGTGCCAGCAGTGAACTGGCAGGGTCTTTCTACGAGCAGTACTTC
CASSELAGSFYEQYF
>NA|TRBJ1-2|NA|TRBV7-9
TGTGCCAGCAGCTTAGCGCTTTCAGATAACTATGGCTACACCTTC
CASSLALSDNYGYTF
>NA|TRBJ2-1|TRBD2|TRBV5-1
TGCGCCAGCAGCTTGGGACTAGCGGGTCCCAATGAGCAGTTCTTC
CASSLGLAGPNEQFF
>NA|TRBJ2-1|TRBD2|TRBV7-7
TGTGCCAGCAGCTTAGACCCTAGCGGGAATGCTGAGCAGTTCTTC
CASSLDPSGNAEQFF
>NA|TRBJ2-5|TRBD1|TRBV7-9
TGTGCCAGCAGCCACGGGACAGTCGAGACCCAGTACTTC
CASSHGTVETQYF
>NA|TRBJ2-5|NA|TRBV2
TGTGCCAGCAGTGAACAGGGGAAGAGGGGAGAGACCCAGTACTTC
CASSEQGKRGETQYF
>NA|TRBJ1-2|NA|TRBV5-1
TGCGCCAGCAGCTTGGCTCAGGGGTACGATGGCTACACCTTC
CASSLAQGYDGYTF
>NA|TRBJ1-1|NA|TRBV5-1
TGCGCCAGTTTTGCCTCCGGGGGTTACACTGAAGCTTTCTTT
CASFASGGYTEAFF
>NA|TRBJ1-5|TRBD1|TRBV13
TGTGCCAGCAGCTTATCCGACAGGGGAAATCAGCCCCAGCATTTT
CASSLSDRGNQPQHF
>once|TRBJ2-7|NA|TRBV6-7
TGTGCCAGCAGTTACTCCTCCGCTACCTACGAGCAGTACTTC
CASSYSSATYEQYF
>NA|TRBJ1-2|NA|TRBV18
TGTGCCAGCTCACCTTCGACAGTGGGTTCTAACTATGGCTACACCTTC
CASSPSTVGSNYGYTF
>NA|TRBJ2-7|NA|TRBV5-6
TGTGCCAGCAGCTTGGCGGGGAGAGACTACGAGCAGTACTTC
CASSLAGRDYEQYF
>NA|TRBJ2-3|NA|TRBV2
TGTGCCAGCTTAGGGGCGGGAAATACGCAGTATTTT
CASLGAGNTQYF
>NA|TRBJ1-2|NA|TRBV27
TGTGCCAGCAGTCCGCGGGCAGGTGCAGGGGTTGGCTACACCTTC
CASSPRAGAGVGYTF
>NA|TRBJ2-3|NA|TRBV9
TGTGCCAGCAGCAGGGCGGGGTCCCGGGGAGATACGCAGTATTTT
CASSRAGSRGDTQYF
>NA|TRBJ2-7|NA|TRBV6-1
TGTGCCAGCATGTCGGAGTCCTACGAGCAGTACTTC
CASMSESYEQYF
>NA|TRBJ2-7|NA|TRBV9
TGTGCCAGCAGCGTAGTTGGGAGCTCCTACGAGCAGTACTTC
CASSVVGSSYEQYF